The 23 T cell receptor beta chains listed next were all sequenced from one sample in a study of cytomegalovirus exposure and HLA in healthy donors (dated by TCRdb to 2015 to 2018). The protocol used for the library was the immunoSEQ multiplex PCR assay. The multiplex PCR relied on a mix of 60 forward primers for TCR Vbeta segments and 13 reverse primers for TCR Jbeta segments. Not all clones reach the TCRdb copy of this immuneACCESS table, which keeps in-frame sequences only. Checked studies attribute under half of the gap to unresolved V genes and leave the rest unexplained. The sample data list approximately 190,000 clones, and 82% of these were observed just once. The ten largest clones capture roughly 0.73% of the sample. The sequenced material came from PBMCs. These receptors originate from a young woman in good health and CMV-seronegative.

The chain links TRBV5-6 to TRBJ2-3; possibly TRBD2 for D (7 bases). This CDR3 spans 16 amino acids. The germline V and J ends were trimmed by 6 bases and 1 base, with 18 bases remaining between them. Germline CDR1 SGHDT, CDR2 YYEEEE. The CDR3 loop is CASTGGPSLGTDTQYF. CDR3 nucleotides: TGTGCCAGCACCGGGGGGCCTAGTCTAGGCACAGATACGCAGTATTTT.

A single count supports this clone. V gene TRBV9 combines with J gene TRBJ2-1; D unresolved. The CDR3 loop spans 12 amino acids. Germline assignment: CDR1 SGDLS and CDR2 YYNGEE. V shed 0 bases and J shed 9 bases, with 7 bases lying between them. The CDR3 DNA is TGTGCCAGCAGCGTAGGGGCCAGTGAGCAGTTCTTC. It yields the protein CASSVGASEQFF. The full variable domain, in which reference TRBV9 and TRBJ2-1 provide the parts outside the CDR3, is DSGVTQTPKHLITATGQRVTLRCSPRSGDLSVYWYQQSLDQGLQFLIQYYNGEERAKGNILERFSAQQFPDLHSELNLSSLELGDSALYFCASSVGASEQFFGPGTRLTVL.

The chain joins TRBV7-2 to TRBJ2-7; D might be TRBD1 (5 bases). V shed 4 bases and J shed 5 bases, with 12 bases lying between them. The CDR3 has 13 residues. Germline lookup yields CDR1 SGHTA and CDR2 FQGNSA. The CDR3 bases are TGTGCCAGCAGCTCCAGAAGGGGAAACGAGCAGTACTTC. It specifies CASSSRRGNEQYF.

This clone was observed once. V and J are TRBV19 and TRBJ2-7, with D perhaps matching TRBD1 (6 bases). The V end was cut by 3 bases, the J end by 2 bases, with 11 bases between. Per the germline V gene, CDR1 is LNHDA and CDR2 is SQIVND (reference sequence). The length of the CDR3 is 14 residues. The CDR3 DNA follows: TGTGCCAGTAGTATTCGGACAGAAACCTACGAGCAGTACTTC. Protein product: CASSIRTETYEQYF.

This sequence joins TRBV19 and TRBJ2-5, with 7 bases aligning to TRBD2. The V gene end was trimmed by 8 bases and the J gene end by 2 bases; junction bases not matched to a gene: 11. CDR1 is LNHDA, CDR2 SQIVND, per germline (reference sequence). CDR3 length equals 15 residues. The CDR3 sequence: CASRVRGERQETQYF. Here the CDR3 DNA reads TGTGCCAGTCGCGTACGGGGGGAGCGGCAAGAGACCCAGTACTTC. Looking up the rest from reference TRBV19 and TRBJ2-5 gives the full variable domain: DGGITQSPKYLFRKEGQNVTLSCEQNLNHDAMYWYRQDPGQGLRLIYYSQIVNDFQKGDIAEGYSVSREKKESFPLTVTSAQKNPTAFYLCASRVRGERQETQYFGPGTRLLVL.

The rearrangement joins TRBV10-1 to TRBJ1-1; D gene unclear. The germline V gene encodes CDR1 WNHNN and CDR2 SYGVQD (reference sequence). The CDR3 runs to 14 residues. The ends were cut back, 8 bases at V and 6 bases at J, with 19 bases in the middle. The CDR3 sequence is CASAAEGMIPEAFF. The DNA of the CDR3 is TGCGCCAGCGCGGCGGAGGGTATGATCCCTGAAGCTTTCTTT.

This CDR3 reads CASSQDSGSGNTIYF. The CDR3 nucleotides are TGTGCCAGCAGCCAAGATTCAGGCTCTGGAAACACCATATATTTT. The chain has TRBV14 and TRBJ1-3; no reliable D call. Between the trimmed V and J ends, which lost 0 bases and 0 bases, there was a span of 6 bases. This CDR3 has 15 residues. Germline lookup yields CDR1 SGHDN and CDR2 FVKESK.

This chain links TRBV18 with TRBJ2-7, with 7 bases matching TRBD1. Germline lookup yields CDR1 KGHSH and CDR2 LQKENI. V lost 6 bases and J lost 2; bases outside the gene matches: 4. This CDR3 contains 13 residues. The CDR3 is CASSTGFPYEQYF. The CDR3 DNA reads as TGTGCCAGCTCGACAGGGTTCCCCTACGAGCAGTACTTC.

This rearrangement joins TRBV4-1 to TRBJ2-7; tentative D call: TRBD2 (5 bases). Germline CDR1 MGHRA, CDR2 YSYEKL. The CDR3 runs 20 residues. V was pared by 0 bases and J by 1 base, with 25 bases between. CDR3 nucleotide sequence: TGCGCCAGCAGCCAAGAGATGGGGTTGGAGCCTTTCAGGAGGTCCTACGAGCAGTACTTC. It yields the protein CASSQEMGLEPFRRSYEQYF.

Notes on this clone: Germline is not matched at one junction end, which may reflect a read error. The J gene is TRBJ2-1, the V gene TRBV2; TRBD2 aligns across 9 bases. This CDR3 spans 17 amino acids. Germline-derived CDR1 and CDR2 are SNHLY and FYNNEI. As DNA, the CDR3 is TGTGCCAGCAGTGATGTAGGGGGTTTGGCGGGAGGGCCCTTATCCCTCTTC. As protein: CASSDVGGLAGGPLSLF.

J is TRBJ2-3 and V is TRBV6-1, with a possible D match to TRBD1 (5 bases). The CDR3 spans 13 residues. Germline V gene lookup returns CDR1 MNHNS and CDR2 SASEGT. V lost 4 bases and J 3 bases, leaving 8 bases between the germline ends. The CDR3 loop is CASSGRQTDTQYF. Written as DNA, the CDR3 is TGTGCCAGCAGTGGTCGACAGACAGATACGCAGTATTTT.

The chain has TRBV7-6 and TRBJ2-7; possibly TRBD2 for D (7 bases). Germline CDR1 is SGHVS and CDR2 is FNYEAQ. The CDR3 totals 14 residues. Trimming removed 1 base from V and 5 bases from J, with 12 bases in between. In DNA, the CDR3 is TGTGCCAGCAGCTTAGGGAGGGAGGGGGACGAGCAGTACTTC. It translates to CASSLGREGDEQYF.

The chain is built from TRBV6-1 and TRBJ2-5; D unresolved. The DNA end is a closer match to TRBJ2-7, so the J assignment may be wrong. The germline V gene has CDR1 MNHNS and CDR2 SASEGT. This CDR3 spans 14 amino acids. CDR3: CASRVGDDSYEQYF. CDR3 coding DNA: TGTGCCAGCAGGGTCGGAGACGATTCCTACGAGCAGTACTTC.

The table lists this clone with a few counts. The CDR3: CASNPQGTTGELFF. CDR3 sequence (DNA): TGTGCCAGCAACCCACAGGGAACCACCGGGGAGCTGTTTTTT. The gene calls are TRBV6-5 and TRBJ2-2; D perhaps matches TRBD1 (6 bases). The germline V and J ends were trimmed by 7 bases and 4 bases, with 13 bases remaining between them. The germline gives CDR1 MNHEY, CDR2 SVGAGI. The CDR3 sequence is 14 residues long.

This chain uses TRBV5-1 with TRBJ1-4; 7 bases map to TRBD1. Trimming removed 0 bases from V and 8 bases from J; junction bases left unmatched: 10. The germline V gene encodes CDR1 SGHRS and CDR2 YFSETQ. The CDR3 extends over 16 amino acids. The CDR3 nucleotides read TGCGCCAGCAGCTTGGCGCCTAAGGGGGCGGAGGAAAAACTGTTTTTT. Amino acids: CASSLAPKGAEEKLFF. Full variable domain (remainder filled in from reference TRBV5-1 and TRBJ1-4): KAGVTQTPRYLIKTRGQQVTLSCSPISGHRSVSWYQQTPGQGLQFLFEYFSETQRNKGNFPGRFSGRQFSNSRSEMNVSTLELGDSALYLCASSLAPKGAEEKLFFGSGTQLSVL.

This rearrangement joins TRBV6-1 to TRBJ2-7; D possibly corresponds to TRBD1 (5 bases). Deletions cut 2 bases from V and 4 bases from J, with 9 bases between. CDR1 and CDR2 from the germline V gene are MNHNS and SASEGT. The CDR3 has 13 residues. The CDR3 is CASSELKGYEQYF. Here the CDR3 DNA reads TGTGCCAGCAGTGAACTAAAGGGGTACGAGCAGTACTTC.

This clone was found once. This chain uses TRBV7-9 with TRBJ2-7; 10 positions match TRBD1. V shed 0 bases and J 6 bases; nucleotides not matched to a gene: 2. CDR3 length: 14 residues. Germline V gene sequence: CDR1 SEHNR, CDR2 FQNEAQ (reference sequence). CDR3 DNA sequence: TGTGCCAGCAGCTTAGCGACAGGGGGCCTCGAGCAGTACTTC. Encoded protein: CASSLATGGLEQYF. Together with reference TRBV7-9 and TRBJ2-7, the CDR3 gives the full variable domain: DTGVSQNPRHKITKRGQNVTFRCDPISEHNRLYWYRQTLGQGPEFLTYFQNEAQLEKSRLLSDRFSAERPKGSFSTLEIQRTEQGDSAMYLCASSLATGGLEQYFGPGTRLTVT.

The rearrangement uses TRBV29-1 and TRBJ1-1, with D unresolved. The germline V gene encodes CDR1 SQVTM and CDR2 ANQGSEA. The CDR3 extends over 11 amino acids. With 7 bases removed from V and 4 bases from J, the gap between germline ends came to 10 bases. The CDR3 region is CSAEWSTEAFF. CDR3 nucleotides: TGCAGCGCCGAGTGGAGCACTGAAGCTTTCTTT.

The chain has TRBV5-8 and TRBJ1-3; D not resolved. This CDR3 spans 13 amino acids. Deletions cut 1 base from V and 3 bases from J, with 5 bases between. Germline CDR1 reads SGHTS; CDR2 reads YDEGEE. The CDR3 spells CASSLRSGNTIYF. DNA for the CDR3: TGTGCCAGCAGCTTGCGGAGTGGAAACACCATATATTTT.

This chain joins TRBV11-2 and TRBJ2-7; TRBD2 matches 8 bases. V gave up 4 bases and J gave up 2 bases; unmatched junction bases: 7. Germline assignment: CDR1 SGHAT and CDR2 FQNNGV. The CDR3 has 15 amino acids. The CDR3 coding sequence is TGTGCCAGCAGCTCGATAGCGGGAACCGCCTACGAGCAGTACTTC. As protein: CASSSIAGTAYEQYF.

The chain recombines TRBV30 with TRBJ2-3; D is unclear. This CDR3 spans 11 amino acids. V lost 5 bases and J 8 bases, leaving 11 bases between the germline ends. Germline V lookup: CDR1 GTSNPN, CDR2 SVGIG (reference sequence). The DNA for the CDR3 is TGTGCCTGGGACATTTCAGGTACGCAGTATTTT. Amino acids: CAWDISGTQYF.

This clone came up a few times. The V and J genes are TRBV6-1 and TRBJ2-1; 11 bases align to TRBD2. CDR1 and CDR2 from the germline V gene are MNHNS and SASEGT. The V segment lost 1 base and the J segment 2 bases; nucleotides outside the gene matches: 7. This CDR3 has 18 residues. The CDR3 sequence is CASSEELAGDTAYNEQFF. CDR3 sequence (DNA): TGTGCCAGCAGTGAAGAACTAGCGGGAGACACCGCCTACAATGAGCAGTTCTTC.

The V gene is TRBV28, the J gene TRBJ2-7; TRBD2 agrees at 8 bases. The V gene's germline CDR1 is MDHEN and CDR2 SYDVKM. J gave up 5 bases and V 7 bases, and 7 bases lay outside the gene matches. CDR3 size: 13 residues. The CDR3 bases are TGTGCCAGCATAGGAGCGGGAGTTCACGAGCAGTACTTC. It specifies CASIGAGVHEQYF.